This T cell receptor (beta chain) was identified during a study of OX40 agonist ivuxolimab in advanced cancers. Study in general: Three partial responders included one hepatocellular carcinoma patient and two cutaneous melanoma patients.

Repertoires were generated with immunoSEQ multiplex PCR, while TCRdb's copy carries only in-frame clones and drops some. The sample consists of around 40,000 clones, approximately 80% of them appearing once. A remark on this clone: The antigen remains undetermined.

Patients who had autoimmune disease history or got systemic immunosuppression were left out. The CDR3 runs 16 residues. In germline, CDR1 is LGHNA, CDR2 YNFKEQ. V trimming: 5 bases; J trimming: 0 bases; junction bases outside the gene matches: 2. Study outcomes and limitations: Part of the nonresponder group also had normalized T-cell clonal expansion that was low. Fewer expanded clones were found on average in CD4+ than in CD8+ T cells.

V and J are TRBV4-2 and TRBJ2-2; 11 bases map to TRBD2. The specimen comprised CD4+ or CD8+ T cells sorted from blood, sampled in a trial of the OX40 agonist ivuxolimab. The sequence was collected from an adult with an advanced solid tumor such as melanoma, head and neck, liver or kidney cancer. The CDR3 DNA reads TGTGCCAGCAGCGATAGCGGGGGGGCGAACACCGGGGAGCTGTTTTTT. This encodes CASSDSGGANTGELFF.